Listed below are T cell receptor beta chains from one sample, sequenced in a study of identifying expanded T cells in peripheral blood. Data came from immunoSEQ multiplex PCR; TCRdb stores just in-frame clones and leaves some out. In the table there are roughly 63,000 clones, about 85% of which are singletons. Input material: blood. These receptors came from a person aged 18 to 75 in good health. Both conserved end residues are part of each CDR3. The D gene is left open where the match is weak. Expanded clones are given a class, and other clones once, few, many or no size at all.

>TRBV7-6|-|17|TRBD2|TRBJ2-3
CASSLDGTSGITDTQYF
TGTGCCAGCAGCTTAGATGGGACTAGCGGAATCACAGATACGCAGTATTTT
>TRBV12-1|-|15|-|TRBJ2-5
CASSFDSGSEETQYF
TGTGCCAGCAGCTTTGATAGCGGGAGTGAAGAGACCCAGTACTTC
>TRBV21-1|-|21|-|TRBJ2-1
CASSKEERGQRAWVGYNEQFF
TGTGCCAGCAGCAAAGAGGAGAGGGGACAAAGGGCTTGGGTCGGCTACAATGAGCAGTTCTTC
>TRBV7-9|-|15|TRBD1|TRBJ2-1
CASSFSEQGNNEQFF
TGTGCCAGCAGCTTCTCGGAACAGGGGAACAATGAGCAGTTCTTC
>TRBV9|once|15|-|TRBJ1-2
CASSVSMDEKYGYTF
TGTGCCAGCAGCGTATCCATGGACGAGAAATATGGCTACACCTTC
>TRBV7-2|few|13|-|TRBJ2-7
CASSYPTDYEQYF
TGTGCCAGCAGCTACCCGACAGACTACGAGCAGTACTTC
>TRBV5-5|-|14|-|TRBJ1-6
CASSRLRENSPLHF
TGTGCCAGCAGCCGACTGCGAGAAAATTCACCCCTCCACTTT
>TRBV19|-|13|TRBD1|TRBJ2-4
CASSIQGENIQYF
TGTGCCAGTAGTATACAGGGGGAAAACATTCAGTACTTC
>TRBV7-3|-|17|TRBD2|TRBJ2-1
CASTPFGGGSSYNEQFF
TGTGCCAGCACCCCGTTCGGCGGGGGGAGCTCCTACAATGAGCAGTTCTTC
>TRBV9|few|15|TRBD1|TRBJ1-2
CASSLSPGGEYGYTF
TGTGCCAGCAGCTTATCCCCAGGGGGCGAGTATGGCTACACCTTC
>TRBV27|-|13|-|TRBJ2-5
CASRRAGVETQYF
TGTGCCAGCCGCCGGGCAGGGGTAGAGACCCAGTACTTC
>TRBV5-4|few|15|-|TRBJ2-1
CASSSAGTLSDEQFF
TGTGCCAGCAGCTCGGCCGGGACCCTTTCAGATGAGCAGTTCTTC
>TRBV27|-|13|-|TRBJ2-7
CASSPGQFYEQYF
TGTGCCAGCAGTCCAGGACAGTTTTACGAGCAGTACTTC
>TRBV2|-|15|TRBD2|TRBJ2-2
CASRGWAGETGELFF
TGTGCCAGCAGGGGATGGGCGGGAGAAACCGGGGAGCTGTTTTTT
>TRBV15|-|17|-|TRBJ2-1
CATSRAQRLSSYNEQFF
TGTGCCACCAGCAGAGCCCAGCGGTTAAGCTCCTACAATGAGCAGTTCTTC
>TRBV5-6|-|15|-|TRBJ1-2
CASSPVGGASYGYTF
TGTGCCAGCAGCCCTGTCGGAGGGGCATCGTATGGCTACACCTTC
>TRBV5-5|-|14|-|TRBJ2-5
CASVTGTHQETQYF
TGTGCCAGCGTAACCGGGACTCACCAAGAGACCCAGTACTTC
>TRBV4-3|-|14|-|TRBJ1-4
CASSQVGTNEKLFF
TGCGCCAGCAGCCAAGTGGGTACGAATGAAAAACTGTTTTTT
>TRBV29-1|-|16|TRBD2|TRBJ2-3
CSVVPAGLGATYTQYF
TGCAGCGTGGTCCCCGCGGGACTAGGGGCCACATATACGCAGTATTTT
>TRBV5-1|-|16|TRBD1|TRBJ2-1
CASSRETGAIYNEQFF
TGCGCCAGCAGCCGAGAAACAGGGGCAATCTACAATGAGCAGTTCTTC
>TRBV7-6|-|15|-|TRBJ1-1
CASSLLIRQNTEAFF
TGTGCCAGCAGCCTACTCATAAGACAGAACACTGAAGCTTTCTTT
>TRBV6-5|-|14|-|TRBJ1-1
CASSTRGIGTEAFF
TGTGCCAGCAGCACCAGGGGAATCGGCACTGAAGCTTTCTTT
>TRBV12-5|-|12|-|TRBJ2-5
CASGFSQETQYF
TGTGCTAGTGGTTTCAGCCAAGAGACCCAGTACTTC
>TRBV7-9|-|15|-|TRBJ2-1
CASSLIGVGYNEQFF
TGTGCCAGCAGCTTAATTGGCGTGGGGTACAATGAGCAGTTCTTC
>TRBV10-1|-|13|TRBD1|TRBJ2-5
CARTDRGQETQYF
TGCGCCAGAACCGACAGGGGGCAGGAGACCCAGTACTTC
>TRBV5-1|once|15|TRBD1|TRBJ2-7
CASSLADRGIHEQYF
TGCGCCAGCAGCTTGGCCGACAGGGGCATCCACGAGCAGTACTTC
>TRBV7-9|-|14|TRBD2|TRBJ2-3
CASLAGGSTDTQYF
TGTGCCAGCTTAGCGGGGGGTAGCACAGATACGCAGTATTTT
>TRBV4-1|-|16|-|TRBJ1-4
CASSPGEGGTNEKLFF
TGCGCCAGCAGCCCCGGCGAAGGAGGAACTAATGAAAAACTGTTTTTT
>TRBV30|-|12|-|TRBJ1-5
CAWSDGNQPQHF
TGTGCCTGGAGTGACGGTAATCAGCCCCAGCATTTT
>TRBV18|-|14|-|TRBJ2-1
CASSPPPRGNEQFF
TGTGCCAGCTCACCGCCTCCTAGGGGCAATGAGCAGTTCTTC
>TRBV18|-|15|-|TRBJ2-5
CASSPQGYLSETQYF
TGTGCCAGCTCACCACAGGGCTACCTTTCCGAGACCCAGTACTTC
>TRBV7-2|-|15|-|TRBJ2-3
CASSRNRVRADTQYF
TGTGCCAGCAGCCGAAATAGGGTTAGGGCAGATACGCAGTATTTT
>TRBV6-1|-|15|TRBD2|TRBJ2-1
CASSESGGARNEQFF
TGTGCCAGCAGTGAGAGCGGGGGGGCCCGTAATGAGCAGTTCTTC
>TRBV30|few|17|TRBD1|TRBJ2-2
CAWGQGPPALNTGELFF
TGTGCCTGGGGACAGGGGCCTCCTGCCTTGAACACCGGGGAGCTGTTTTTT
>TRBV6-5|-|14|-|TRBJ2-1
CASSRGQLYNEQFF
TGTGCCAGCAGCAGGGGACAACTTTACAATGAGCAGTTCTTC
>TRBV30|few|11|-|TRBJ1-1
CAFRDWTEAFF
TGTGCCTTCCGAGATTGGACTGAAGCTTTCTTT
>TRBV11-2|-|13|-|TRBJ2-1
CASDKGFGNEQFF
TGTGCCAGCGACAAAGGGTTCGGCAATGAGCAGTTCTTC
>TRBV5-1|-|13|-|TRBJ1-2
CASSRQEFWGYTF
TGCGCCAGCAGCCGGCAAGAGTTTTGGGGCTACACCTTC
>TRBV19|-|18|-|TRBJ1-5
CASSSRRQGMNSNQPQHF
TGTGCCAGTAGTTCGCGACGGCAGGGGATGAATAGCAATCAGCCCCAGCATTTT
>TRBV5-1|-|13|-|TRBJ1-1
CASGQTGNTEAFF
TGCGCCAGCGGCCAGACAGGCAACACTGAAGCTTTCTTT
>TRBV5-1|-|14|TRBD1|TRBJ1-4
CASSMDRGIEKLFF
TGCGCCAGCTCAATGGACAGGGGGATAGAAAAACTGTTTTTT
>TRBV5-6|-|16|TRBD2|TRBJ2-7
CASRQTSGGIPYEQYF
TGTGCCAGCAGACAGACTAGCGGGGGGATACCCTACGAGCAGTACTTC
>TRBV19|-|17|-|TRBJ2-3
CASGPTGGSESTDTQYF
TGTGCCAGTGGACCGACGGGCGGCAGCGAAAGCACAGATACGCAGTATTTT
>TRBV11-3|-|15|-|TRBJ2-1
CASSEKRVSYNEQFF
TGTGCCAGCAGCGAGAAGCGGGTCTCCTACAATGAGCAGTTCTTC
>TRBV29-1|-|12|TRBD1|TRBJ1-1
CSVRQGETEAFF
TGCAGCGTTAGACAGGGTGAAACTGAAGCTTTCTTT
>TRBV27|-|15|TRBD1|TRBJ2-7
CASSPRRRGLYEQYF
TGTGCCAGCAGCCCCCGCCGCAGGGGGCTCTACGAGCAGTACTTC
>TRBV30|-|17|-|TRBJ1-2
CAWSVHFGRNSNYGYTF
TGTGCCTGGAGTGTACATTTTGGGCGGAACTCTAACTATGGCTACACCTTC
>TRBV7-3|-|16|TRBD2|TRBJ2-3
CASSLGAGVVTDTQYF
TGTGCCAGCAGCTTAGGAGCGGGGGTTGTCACAGATACGCAGTATTTT
>TRBV30|few|12|-|TRBJ1-1
CAWSDGNTEAFF
TGTGCCTGGAGTGATGGAAACACTGAAGCTTTCTTT
>TRBV14|-|14|-|TRBJ2-5
CASSPLSSEETQYF
TGTGCCAGCAGTCCACTCAGTTCCGAAGAGACCCAGTACTTC
>TRBV7-2|-|15|-|TRBJ2-1
CASSLGVLAGAPAFF
TGTGCCAGCAGCTTAGGGGTCCTGGCGGGGGCCCCGGCGTTCTTC
>TRBV6-1|-|12|-|TRBJ2-7
CASQASSYEQYF
TGTGCCAGCCAAGCAAGCTCCTACGAGCAGTACTTC